Listed below are T cell receptor beta chains from one sample, sequenced in a study of blood T cell repertoires in COVID-19. Using immunoSEQ multiplex PCR, the repertoire was profiled, and TCRdb retains in-frame clones only, with some absent. This sample has about 250,000 clones, with 80% to 90% found just once. Specimen: PBMCs or T cells enriched from blood (not recorded which). The source of these receptors is a man aged 18 to 29 who had recovered from COVID-19. CDR3s include the opening cysteine and the closing phenylalanine or tryptophan. The D gene is left open where the match is weak. Clone size is not always given. Where it is, it says once, few, many or a class for expanded clones.

size	V	J	D	CDR3	DNA
-	TRBV9	TRBJ2-1	TRBD2	CASSVGLAGGSYNEQFF	TGTGCCAGCAGCGTAGGCCTAGCGGGAGGTTCCTACAATGAGCAGTTCTTC
-	TRBV5-1	TRBJ1-4	TRBD1	CASRTGTGEFENEKLFF	TGCGCCAGCAGAACCGGGACAGGGGAGTTTGAAAATGAAAAACTGTTTTTT
once	TRBV5-1	TRBJ1-6	-	CASSRDSYNSPLHF	TGCGCCAGCAGCCGAGACTCCTATAATTCACCCCTCCACTTT
-	TRBV20-1	TRBJ2-1	TRBD2	CSASLGGTYNEQFF	TGCAGTGCTAGTCTCGGGGGGACCTACAATGAGCAGTTCTTC
few	TRBV7-9	TRBJ1-6	-	CASSFQGTTHSPLHF	TGTGCCAGCAGCTTCCAAGGGACAACCCATTCACCCCTCCACTTT
-	TRBV7-2	TRBJ1-5	TRBD1	CASSLAIGQGGAYSNQPQHF	TGTGCCAGCAGCTTAGCGATAGGACAGGGGGGGGCCTATAGCAATCAGCCCCAGCATTTT
-	TRBV10-1	TRBJ2-5	TRBD1	CASSSAGGETQYF	TGCGCCAGCAGCTCGGCAGGGGGAGAGACCCAGTACTTC
-	TRBV7-9	TRBJ2-7	-	CASSLDTGSYEQYF	TGTGCCAGCAGCTTAGACACAGGTTCCTACGAGCAGTACTTC
-	TRBV7-8	TRBJ2-7	-	CASSPRGSYEQYF	TGTGCCAGCAGCCCCAGGGGATCCTACGAGCAGTACTTC
-	TRBV2	TRBJ2-4	TRBD1	CASDRGRENIQYF	TGTGCCAGCGACAGGGGCCGGGAAAACATTCAGTACTTC
-	TRBV2	TRBJ1-3	-	CASSFDGARGNTIYF	TGTGCCAGCTCGTTTGATGGGGCGCGAGGAAACACCATATATTTT
-	TRBV10-3	TRBJ2-3	-	CAISVSVSGTDTQYF	TGTGCCATCAGTGTGAGTGTTTCGGGCACAGATACGCAGTATTTT
-	TRBV19	TRBJ1-1	-	CASSHRTEMNTEAFF	TGTGCCAGTAGTCACCGGACAGAGATGAACACTGAAGCTTTCTTT
-	TRBV7-2	TRBJ1-6	TRBD1	CASRPRDRDNSPLHF	TGTGCCAGCAGGCCCCGGGACAGAGACAATTCACCCCTCCACTTT
-	TRBV30	TRBJ1-6	TRBD1	CAWSTGGSTLHF	TGTGCCTGGAGTACAGGGGGTTCGACCCTCCACTTT
-	TRBV4-2	TRBJ1-1	-	CASSQQGSRTEAFF	TGTGCCAGCAGCCAACAGGGAAGTCGTACTGAAGCTTTCTTT
-	TRBV4-1	TRBJ2-3	TRBD1	CASSQEKTGGKSTQYF	TGCGCCAGCAGCCAAGAAAAAACAGGGGGCAAGAGTACGCAGTATTTT
-	TRBV6-5	TRBJ1-1	-	CASEWHRVEEAFF	TGTGCCAGTGAGTGGCACAGGGTAGAGGAAGCTTTCTTT
-	TRBV4-2	TRBJ1-2	-	CASSQDNGQGHYYGYTF	TGTGCCAGCAGCCAAGATAACGGGCAGGGACATTACTATGGCTACACCTTC
-	TRBV19	TRBJ2-1	TRBD1	CASRGTGGSEQFF	TGTGCCAGTAGGGGGACAGGGGGAAGTGAGCAGTTCTTC
-	TRBV12-3/TRBV12-4	TRBJ2-7	-	CASSFLGHEQYF	TGTGCCAGCAGTTTTTTGGGGCACGAGCAGTACTTC
medium-sized	TRBV6-5	TRBJ2-3	-	CASSYLTDTDTQYF	TGTGCCAGCAGTTATCTCACAGACACAGATACGCAGTATTTT
-	TRBV6-5	TRBJ1-5	TRBD1	CASTLGQRNQPQHF	TGTGCCAGCACCCTGGGACAGCGCAATCAGCCCCAGCATTTT
-	TRBV10-3	TRBJ1-5	-	CAISETSPRGQPQHF	TGTGCCATCAGTGAAACCAGCCCTCGGGGGCAGCCCCAGCATTTT
once	TRBV29-1	TRBJ2-5	-	CSVGTGSEQETQYF	TGCAGCGTTGGAACAGGGTCGGAGCAAGAGACCCAGTACTTC
-	TRBV4-1	TRBJ1-1	TRBD1	CASSQRDRWVTEAFF	TGCGCCAGCAGCCAAAGGGACAGGTGGGTCACTGAAGCTTTCTTT
-	TRBV11-2	TRBJ2-1	-	CASSVLFPSSYNEQFF	TGTGCCAGCAGCGTACTATTCCCGAGCTCCTACAATGAGCAGTTCTTC